A selection of T cell receptor beta chains follows, all from one sample in a study of T cell responses to AZD1222 COVID-19 vaccine. The repertoire was sequenced with immunoSEQ multiplex PCR; TCRdb's copy has only in-frame clones and lacks some. The data hold more than 80,000 clones, with just over 85% observed a single time. This sample comprised peripheral blood, obtained on day 0 of AZD1222 vaccination. The receptors were sampled from an adult in good health. The CDR3 runs from the conserved cysteine through the conserved F or W. A D gene is named only where the DNA matches it firmly. Expanded clones get a size class; other rows say once, few or many, or leave the size out.

J gene: TRBJ2-2
clone size: -
D gene: -
V gene: TRBV19
CDR3 protein: CASSLRGWGTGELFF
CDR3 DNA: TGTGCCAGTAGTCTCAGGGGTTGGGGCACCGGGGAGCTGTTTTTT

J gene: TRBJ2-2
clone size: -
D gene: TRBD1
V gene: TRBV15
CDR3 protein: CATRTDRLANTGELFF
CDR3 DNA: TGTGCCACCAGGACGGACAGGTTGGCGAACACCGGGGAGCTGTTTTTT

J gene: TRBJ1-2
clone size: -
D gene: -
V gene: TRBV28
CDR3 protein: CASSLALRRYGYTF
CDR3 DNA: TGTGCCAGCAGTCTGGCGCTACGGCGGTATGGCTACACCTTC

J gene: TRBJ2-1
clone size: -
D gene: -
V gene: TRBV6-5
CDR3 protein: CAMVSSGPYNEQFF
CDR3 DNA: TGTGCCATGGTCTCCAGCGGGCCCTACAATGAGCAGTTCTTC

J gene: TRBJ1-2
clone size: once
D gene: -
V gene: TRBV7-9
CDR3 protein: CASSSTGISTDYGYTF
CDR3 DNA: TGTGCCAGCAGTTCTACCGGGATATCAACGGACTATGGCTACACCTTC

J gene: TRBJ2-3
clone size: -
D gene: TRBD2
V gene: TRBV19
CDR3 protein: CASSPTRGLAGVDTQYF
CDR3 DNA: TGTGCCAGTAGTCCTACCCGGGGACTAGCGGGAGTAGATACGCAGTATTTT

J gene: TRBJ1-5
clone size: few
D gene: -
V gene: TRBV28
CDR3 protein: CASRLGGLYNQPQHF
CDR3 DNA: TGTGCCAGCAGGCTAGGGGGTTTATACAATCAGCCCCAGCATTTT

J gene: TRBJ2-5
clone size: -
D gene: TRBD1
V gene: TRBV6-5
CDR3 protein: CASWDRGKTQYF
CDR3 DNA: TGTGCCAGCTGGGACAGGGGGAAGACCCAGTACTTC

J gene: TRBJ1-4
clone size: -
D gene: -
V gene: TRBV7-9
CDR3 protein: CASSQLGRANEKLFF
CDR3 DNA: TGTGCCAGCAGTCAACTAGGGAGAGCTAATGAAAAACTGTTTTTT

J gene: TRBJ1-1
clone size: -
D gene: -
V gene: TRBV7-9
CDR3 protein: CASSLEARRFFF
CDR3 DNA: TGTGCCAGCAGCTTAGAGGCCAGGCGGTTTTTCTTT

J gene: TRBJ2-4
clone size: -
D gene: TRBD1
V gene: TRBV7-9
CDR3 protein: CASSPMDRTAKNIQYF
CDR3 DNA: TGTGCCAGCAGCCCTATGGACAGGACAGCCAAAAACATTCAGTACTTC

J gene: TRBJ1-1
clone size: -
D gene: -
V gene: TRBV18
CDR3 protein: CASSPGQVEAFF
CDR3 DNA: TGTGCCAGCTCACCAGGGCAGGTTGAAGCTTTCTTT

J gene: TRBJ2-7
clone size: -
D gene: TRBD2
V gene: TRBV28
CDR3 protein: CASSPAGGQDEQYF
CDR3 DNA: TGTGCCAGCAGTCCAGCGGGAGGGCAGGACGAGCAGTACTTC

J gene: TRBJ1-5
clone size: -
D gene: TRBD1
V gene: TRBV19
CDR3 protein: CASSVGTVFNQPQHF
CDR3 DNA: TGTGCCAGTAGTGTTGGGACAGTCTTCAATCAGCCCCAGCATTTT

J gene: TRBJ2-3
clone size: -
D gene: TRBD2
V gene: TRBV10-2
CDR3 protein: CASKRTSGSSTDTQYF
CDR3 DNA: TGCGCCAGCAAACGGACTAGCGGATCTAGCACAGATACGCAGTATTTT

J gene: TRBJ1-4
clone size: -
D gene: TRBD1
V gene: TRBV5-4
CDR3 protein: CASSSGGTATNEKLFF
CDR3 DNA: TGTGCCAGCAGCTCCGGTGGGACAGCAACTAATGAAAAACTGTTTTTT

J gene: TRBJ1-2
clone size: -
D gene: -
V gene: TRBV7-2
CDR3 protein: CASSEKIEGGGYTF
CDR3 DNA: TGTGCCAGCAGCGAGAAGATTGAGGGTGGTGGCTACACCTTC

J gene: TRBJ2-2
clone size: -
D gene: -
V gene: TRBV2
CDR3 protein: CASKWGIGTGELFF
CDR3 DNA: TGTGCCAGCAAATGGGGGATAGGGACCGGGGAGCTGTTTTTT

J gene: TRBJ1-2
clone size: -
D gene: TRBD1
V gene: TRBV7-3
CDR3 protein: CASSPSPRQGSFWDGYTF
CDR3 DNA: TGTGCCAGCAGCCCCTCTCCGAGACAGGGTTCGTTCTGGGATGGCTACACCTTC

J gene: TRBJ1-2
clone size: -
D gene: -
V gene: TRBV24-1
CDR3 protein: CATSDSRGSGGYTF
CDR3 DNA: TGTGCCACCAGTGACTCCAGGGGATCGGGAGGCTACACCTTC

J gene: TRBJ1-6
clone size: -
D gene: -
V gene: TRBV7-2
CDR3 protein: CASSPDSQINSPLHF
CDR3 DNA: TGTGCCAGCAGCCCGGACAGCCAGATCAATTCACCCCTCCACTTT

J gene: TRBJ2-1
clone size: -
D gene: TRBD2
V gene: TRBV7-6
CDR3 protein: CASSVSGRAFDNEQFF
CDR3 DNA: TGTGCCAGCAGCGTAAGCGGGAGGGCCTTCGACAATGAGCAGTTCTTC

J gene: TRBJ1-6
clone size: -
D gene: TRBD1
V gene: TRBV3-1/TRBV3-2
CDR3 protein: CASSQGRTGGSPLHF
CDR3 DNA: TGTGCCAGCAGCCAAGGAAGGACAGGGGGTTCACCCCTCCACTTT

J gene: TRBJ2-2
clone size: -
D gene: TRBD2
V gene: TRBV4-1
CDR3 protein: CARSRSGGLGTGELFF
CDR3 DNA: TGCGCCCGCAGCCGTTCGGGGGGGCTGGGAACCGGGGAGCTGTTTTTT

J gene: TRBJ2-1
clone size: once
D gene: TRBD2
V gene: TRBV2
CDR3 protein: CASVAGGPNNEQFF
CDR3 DNA: TGTGCCAGCGTAGCGGGAGGGCCTAACAATGAGCAGTTCTTC

J gene: TRBJ2-7
clone size: -
D gene: TRBD1
V gene: TRBV5-5
CDR3 protein: CASSLTGTGNYEQYF
CDR3 DNA: TGTGCCAGCAGCTTAACCGGGACAGGTAACTACGAGCAGTACTTC

J gene: TRBJ1-1
clone size: -
D gene: -
V gene: TRBV5-1
CDR3 protein: CASSQQGMNTEAFF
CDR3 DNA: TGCGCCAGCAGCCAACAGGGTATGAACACTGAAGCTTTCTTT

J gene: TRBJ2-3
clone size: -
D gene: TRBD2
V gene: TRBV28
CDR3 protein: CASSPRLAGVQDTQYF
CDR3 DNA: TGTGCCAGCAGTCCTCGACTAGCGGGGGTGCAAGATACGCAGTATTTT

J gene: TRBJ2-2
clone size: -
D gene: -
V gene: TRBV6-5
CDR3 protein: CASSIATGELFF
CDR3 DNA: TGTGCCAGCAGTATAGCGACCGGGGAGCTGTTTTTT

J gene: TRBJ1-1
clone size: -
D gene: -
V gene: TRBV11-3
CDR3 protein: CASSLDLNTEAFF
CDR3 DNA: TGTGCCAGCAGCTTAGACTTGAACACTGAAGCTTTCTTT

J gene: TRBJ2-3
clone size: many
D gene: -
V gene: TRBV24-1
CDR3 protein: CATSDLVGTSTDTQYF
CDR3 DNA: TGTGCCACCAGTGATTTGGTCGGGACTAGCACAGATACGCAGTATTTT

J gene: TRBJ1-5
clone size: -
D gene: -
V gene: TRBV3-1/TRBV3-2
CDR3 protein: CASSHGDNQPQHF
CDR3 DNA: TGTGCCAGCAGCCATGGGGACAATCAGCCCCAGCATTTT

J gene: TRBJ1-1
clone size: -
D gene: TRBD1
V gene: TRBV7-6
CDR3 protein: CASSLQGLNTEAFF
CDR3 DNA: TGTGCCAGCAGCCTACAGGGGTTGAACACTGAAGCTTTCTTT

J gene: TRBJ2-4
clone size: -
D gene: TRBD2
V gene: TRBV6-1
CDR3 protein: CASSEREGPKNIQYF
CDR3 DNA: TGTGCCAGCAGTGAAAGGGAGGGGCCAAAAAACATTCAGTACTTC

J gene: TRBJ1-5
clone size: -
D gene: -
V gene: TRBV27
CDR3 protein: CASRDRNQPQHF
CDR3 DNA: TGTGCCAGCCGGGACCGCAATCAGCCCCAGCATTTT

J gene: TRBJ2-7
clone size: -
D gene: TRBD1
V gene: TRBV20-1
CDR3 protein: CGFRDSVSQYF
CDR3 DNA: TGCGGGTTCCGGGACAGTGTTTCTCAGTACTTC

J gene: TRBJ1-3
clone size: -
D gene: TRBD1
V gene: TRBV30
CDR3 protein: CACPDRGSGNTIYF
CDR3 DNA: TGTGCCTGCCCGGACAGGGGCTCTGGAAACACCATATATTTT

J gene: TRBJ2-1
clone size: -
D gene: -
V gene: TRBV19
CDR3 protein: CASSIMSSGNEQFF
CDR3 DNA: TGTGCCAGTAGTATAATGAGCTCGGGCAATGAGCAGTTCTTC

J gene: TRBJ2-1
clone size: once
D gene: TRBD2
V gene: TRBV11-2
CDR3 protein: CASSFVAGVGNEQFF
CDR3 DNA: TGTGCCAGCAGCTTTGTTGCGGGGGTTGGCAATGAGCAGTTCTTC

J gene: TRBJ1-1
clone size: -
D gene: -
V gene: TRBV7-9
CDR3 protein: CASSKETVRNTEAFF
CDR3 DNA: TGTGCCAGCAGCAAAGAAACAGTTAGGAACACTGAAGCTTTCTTT

J gene: TRBJ2-2
clone size: -
D gene: TRBD2
V gene: TRBV7-2
CDR3 protein: CASSPNLAAGELFF
CDR3 DNA: TGTGCCAGCAGCCCAAATCTAGCGGCCGGGGAGCTGTTTTTT

J gene: TRBJ1-5
clone size: -
D gene: TRBD1
V gene: TRBV10-2
CDR3 protein: CASSRQGRGNQPQHF
CDR3 DNA: TGCGCCAGCAGTAGACAGGGAAGAGGCAATCAGCCCCAGCATTTT

J gene: TRBJ1-2
clone size: few
D gene: TRBD1
V gene: TRBV6-6
CDR3 protein: CASSYSYDRGNGYTF
CDR3 DNA: TGTGCCAGCAGTTACTCTTATGACAGGGGGAATGGCTACACCTTC

J gene: TRBJ1-1
clone size: -
D gene: TRBD1
V gene: TRBV19
CDR3 protein: CASSIHGTGQGRTEAFF
CDR3 DNA: TGTGCCAGTAGTATACACGGGACAGGGCAAGGGAGAACTGAAGCTTTCTTT

J gene: TRBJ2-1
clone size: -
D gene: TRBD2
V gene: TRBV5-6
CDR3 protein: CASSFISGGAYNEQFF
CDR3 DNA: TGTGCCAGCAGCTTTATTAGCGGGGGGGCATACAATGAGCAGTTCTTC

J gene: TRBJ2-3
clone size: once
D gene: TRBD2
V gene: TRBV18
CDR3 protein: CASSPETSGDTQYF
CDR3 DNA: TGTGCCAGCTCACCAGAGACTAGCGGAGATACGCAGTATTTT

J gene: TRBJ1-1
clone size: once
D gene: -
V gene: TRBV12-3/TRBV12-4
CDR3 protein: CASTRGAEAFF
CDR3 DNA: TGTGCCAGCACCCGGGGGGCCGAAGCTTTCTTT

J gene: TRBJ1-1
clone size: -
D gene: -
V gene: TRBV28
CDR3 protein: CASSFTREVAEAFF
CDR3 DNA: TGTGCCAGCAGTTTTACGAGGGAAGTTGCTGAAGCTTTCTTT

J gene: TRBJ2-5
clone size: -
D gene: -
V gene: TRBV11-2
CDR3 protein: CASSPSAEETQYF
CDR3 DNA: TGTGCCAGCAGCCCTAGTGCGGAGGAGACCCAGTACTTC

J gene: TRBJ2-1
clone size: -
D gene: -
V gene: TRBV11-2
CDR3 protein: CASSLGPGLAQNEQFF
CDR3 DNA: TGTGCCAGCAGCTTAGGGCCGGGGCTAGCTCAGAATGAGCAGTTCTTC

J gene: TRBJ1-1
clone size: -
D gene: -
V gene: TRBV7-9
CDR3 protein: CASSLDIKTEAFF
CDR3 DNA: TGTGCCAGCAGCTTAGACATCAAGACTGAAGCTTTCTTT

J gene: TRBJ2-1
clone size: -
D gene: TRBD2
V gene: TRBV19
CDR3 protein: CASKVGRTSVNEQFF
CDR3 DNA: TGTGCCAGTAAGGTTGGCCGGACTAGCGTGAATGAGCAGTTCTTC

J gene: TRBJ2-7
clone size: -
D gene: -
V gene: TRBV12-3/TRBV12-4
CDR3 protein: CASRARGEQYF
CDR3 DNA: TGTGCCAGCAGGGCTCGGGGGGAGCAGTACTTC

J gene: TRBJ1-5
clone size: few
D gene: -
V gene: TRBV6-5
CDR3 protein: CASSYSRDDQPQHF
CDR3 DNA: TGTGCCAGCAGTTACTCCAGGGATGATCAGCCCCAGCATTTT

J gene: TRBJ2-7
clone size: -
D gene: -
V gene: TRBV30
CDR3 protein: CAWTAGLATHEQYF
CDR3 DNA: TGTGCCTGGACCGCCGGTCTAGCGACCCACGAGCAGTACTTC

J gene: TRBJ1-2
clone size: -
D gene: TRBD1
V gene: TRBV14
CDR3 protein: CASSPQGGGYGYTF
CDR3 DNA: TGTGCCAGCAGCCCGCAGGGGGGCGGCTATGGCTACACCTTC

J gene: TRBJ2-3
clone size: -
D gene: TRBD1
V gene: TRBV15
CDR3 protein: CATSRRSGTGTDTQYF
CDR3 DNA: TGTGCCACCAGCAGAAGGTCGGGGACAGGCACAGATACGCAGTATTTT

J gene: TRBJ1-2
clone size: -
D gene: TRBD1
V gene: TRBV19
CDR3 protein: CASSSRGQGYGYTF
CDR3 DNA: TGTGCCAGTAGTTCCAGGGGGCAGGGCTATGGCTACACCTTC

J gene: TRBJ1-5
clone size: -
D gene: -
V gene: TRBV12-3/TRBV12-4
CDR3 protein: CASSNSDQPQHF
CDR3 DNA: TGTGCCAGCAGTAACAGCGATCAGCCCCAGCATTTT